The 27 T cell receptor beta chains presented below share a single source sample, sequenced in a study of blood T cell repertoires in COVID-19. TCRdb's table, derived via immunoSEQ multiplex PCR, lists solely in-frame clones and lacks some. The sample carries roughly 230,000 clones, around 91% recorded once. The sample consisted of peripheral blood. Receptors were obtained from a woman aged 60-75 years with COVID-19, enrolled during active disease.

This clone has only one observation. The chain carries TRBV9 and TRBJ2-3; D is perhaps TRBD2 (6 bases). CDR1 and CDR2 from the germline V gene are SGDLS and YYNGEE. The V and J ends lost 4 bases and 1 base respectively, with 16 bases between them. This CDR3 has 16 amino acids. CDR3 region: CASSPTRPGGTDTQYF. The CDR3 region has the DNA TGTGCCAGCAGCCCTACGCGGCCGGGGGGCACAGATACGCAGTATTTT. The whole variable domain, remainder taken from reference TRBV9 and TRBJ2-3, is DSGVTQTPKHLITATGQRVTLRCSPRSGDLSVYWYQQSLDQGLQFLIQYYNGEERAKGNILERFSAQQFPDLHSELNLSSLELGDSALYFCASSPTRPGGTDTQYFGPGTRLTVL.

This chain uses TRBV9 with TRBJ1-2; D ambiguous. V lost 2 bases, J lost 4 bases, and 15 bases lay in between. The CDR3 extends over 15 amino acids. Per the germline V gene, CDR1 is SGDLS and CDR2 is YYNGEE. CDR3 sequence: CASSVPGSGGYGYTF. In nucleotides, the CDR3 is TGTGCCAGCAGCGTCCCCGGGTCGGGAGGCTATGGCTACACCTTC.

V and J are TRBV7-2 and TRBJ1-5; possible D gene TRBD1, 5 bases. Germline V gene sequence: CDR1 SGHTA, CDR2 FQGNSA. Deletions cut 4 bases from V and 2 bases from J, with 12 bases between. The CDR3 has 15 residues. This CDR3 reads CASSSQGLGNQPQHF. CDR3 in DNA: TGTGCCAGCAGCTCCCAGGGCCTAGGCAATCAGCCCCAGCATTTT. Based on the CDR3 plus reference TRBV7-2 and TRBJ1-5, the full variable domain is GAGVSQSPSNKVTEKGKDVELRCDPISGHTALYWYRQSLGQGLEFLIYFQGNSAPDKSGLPSDRFSAERTGGSVSTLTIQRTQQEDSAVYLCASSSQGLGNQPQHFGDGTRLSIL.

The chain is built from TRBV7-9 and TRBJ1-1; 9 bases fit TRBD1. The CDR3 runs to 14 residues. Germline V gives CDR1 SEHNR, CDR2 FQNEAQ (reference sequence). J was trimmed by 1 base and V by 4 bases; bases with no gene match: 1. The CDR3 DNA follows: TGTGCCAGCAGCTGGGGACAGGGGAACACTGAAGCTTTCTTT. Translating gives CASSWGQGNTEAFF.

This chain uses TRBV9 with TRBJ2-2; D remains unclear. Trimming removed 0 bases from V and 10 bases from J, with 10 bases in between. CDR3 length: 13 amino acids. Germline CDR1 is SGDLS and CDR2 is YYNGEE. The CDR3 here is CASSVASSEELFF. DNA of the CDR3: TGTGCCAGCAGCGTAGCTAGTTCCGAGGAGCTGTTTTTT.

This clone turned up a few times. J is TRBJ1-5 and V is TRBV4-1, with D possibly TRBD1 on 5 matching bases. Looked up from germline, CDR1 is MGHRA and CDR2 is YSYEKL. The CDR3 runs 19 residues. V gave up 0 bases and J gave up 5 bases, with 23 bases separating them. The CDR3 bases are TGCGCCAGCAGCCAAGATCGAAGTCTATCTGGGTGGGGCCATCAGCCCCAGCATTTT. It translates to CASSQDRSLSGWGHQPQHF.

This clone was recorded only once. The CDR3 coding sequence is TGTGCCATCAGTGAGACAGATATCCAAGAGACCCAGTACTTC. Encoded protein: CAISETDIQETQYF. The chain combines TRBV10-3 with TRBJ2-5; D gene ambiguous. In germline, CDR1 is ENHRY, CDR2 SYGVKD. Trimming took off 2 bases at V and 1 base at J, with 8 bases between the two ends. The CDR3 is 14 residues long.

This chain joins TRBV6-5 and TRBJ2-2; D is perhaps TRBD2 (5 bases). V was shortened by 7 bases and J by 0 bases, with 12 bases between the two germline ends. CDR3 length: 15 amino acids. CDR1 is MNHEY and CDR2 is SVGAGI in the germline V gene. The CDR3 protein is CASTRSGANTGELFF. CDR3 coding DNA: TGTGCCAGCACCCGGAGCGGAGCGAACACCGGGGAGCTGTTTTTT.

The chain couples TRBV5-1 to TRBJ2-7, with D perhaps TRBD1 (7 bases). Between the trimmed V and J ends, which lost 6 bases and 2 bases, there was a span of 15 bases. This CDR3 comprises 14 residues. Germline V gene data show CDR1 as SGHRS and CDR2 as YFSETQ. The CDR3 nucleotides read TGCGCCAGCACCTCAGGGGGGCAGGCCTACGAGCAGTACTTC. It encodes CASTSGGQAYEQYF.

In DNA form, the CDR3 reads TGTGCCAGCAGCCCTTCGGGACTAGGGCGCGGGGAGCTGTTTTTT. Its translation is CASSPSGLGRGELFF. The genes are TRBV7-2 and TRBJ2-2, with TRBD2 matching over 8 bases. The CDR3 runs to 15 residues. CDR1 and CDR2 from the germline V gene are SGHTA and FQGNSA. The V and J ends lost 5 bases and 7 bases, in that order; junction bases with no gene match: 9. Full variable domain (remainder filled in from reference TRBV7-2 and TRBJ2-2): GAGVSQSPSNKVTEKGKDVELRCDPISGHTALYWYRQSLGQGLEFLIYFQGNSAPDKSGLPSDRFSAERTGGSVSTLTIQRTQQEDSAVYLCASSPSGLGRGELFFGEGSRLTVL.

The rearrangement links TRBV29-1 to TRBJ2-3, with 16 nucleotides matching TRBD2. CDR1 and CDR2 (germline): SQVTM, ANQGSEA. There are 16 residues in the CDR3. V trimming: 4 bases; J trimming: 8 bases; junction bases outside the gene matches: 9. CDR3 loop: CSVAGTSGGDRGTQYF. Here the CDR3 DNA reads TGCAGCGTTGCCGGGACTAGCGGGGGGGATCGGGGTACGCAGTATTTT.

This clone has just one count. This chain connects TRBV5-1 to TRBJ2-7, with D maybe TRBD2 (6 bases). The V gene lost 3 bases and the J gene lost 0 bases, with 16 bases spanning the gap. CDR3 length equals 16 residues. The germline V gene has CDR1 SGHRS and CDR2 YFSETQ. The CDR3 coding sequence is TGCGCCAGCAGCTCCGGGGGAAGGGACCTCTCCTACGAGCAGTACTTC. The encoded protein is CASSSGGRDLSYEQYF.

The CDR3 protein is CATFSLLADTRNTEAFF. The CDR3, as DNA: TGTGCCACTTTCTCCCTACTGGCGGACACCCGGAACACTGAAGCTTTCTTT. The J gene is TRBJ1-1, the V gene TRBV10-3, with a tentative D call TRBD1 (5 bases). Germline V CDR1 and CDR2: ENHRY, SYGVKD. The CDR3 is 17 amino acids. Trimming took 10 bases from V and 1 from J, leaving 25 bases between them.

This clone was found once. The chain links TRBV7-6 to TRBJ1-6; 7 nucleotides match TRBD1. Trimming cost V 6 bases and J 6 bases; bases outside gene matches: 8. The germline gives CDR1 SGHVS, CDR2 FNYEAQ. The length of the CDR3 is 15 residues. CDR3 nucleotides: TGTGCCAGCAGGGCCTCCGGGACAGCTAATTCACCCCTCCACTTT. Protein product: CASRASGTANSPLHF.

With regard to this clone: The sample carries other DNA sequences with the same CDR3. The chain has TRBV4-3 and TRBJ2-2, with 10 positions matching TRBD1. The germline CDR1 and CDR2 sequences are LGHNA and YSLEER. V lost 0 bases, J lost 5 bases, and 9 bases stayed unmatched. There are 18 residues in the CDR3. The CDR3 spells CASSQDPRQGAGTGELFF. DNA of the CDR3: TGCGCCAGCAGCCAAGATCCGCGACAGGGGGCGGGAACCGGGGAGCTGTTTTTT.

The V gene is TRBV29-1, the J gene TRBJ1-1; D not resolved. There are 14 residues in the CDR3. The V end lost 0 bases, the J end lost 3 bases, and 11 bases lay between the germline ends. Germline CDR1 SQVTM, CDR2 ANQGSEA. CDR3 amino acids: CSVEESPVYTEAFF. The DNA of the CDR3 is TGCAGCGTTGAAGAGTCCCCTGTCTACACTGAAGCTTTCTTT.

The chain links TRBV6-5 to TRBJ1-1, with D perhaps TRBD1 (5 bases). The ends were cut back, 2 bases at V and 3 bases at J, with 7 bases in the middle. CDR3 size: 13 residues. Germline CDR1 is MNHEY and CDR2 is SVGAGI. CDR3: CASSYGGYTEAFF. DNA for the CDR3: TGTGCCAGCAGTTACGGGGGGTACACTGAAGCTTTCTTT.

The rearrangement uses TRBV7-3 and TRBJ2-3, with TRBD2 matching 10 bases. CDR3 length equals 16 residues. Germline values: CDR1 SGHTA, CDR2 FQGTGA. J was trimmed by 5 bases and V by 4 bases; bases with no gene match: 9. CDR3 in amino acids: CASSSKAGGPEDTQYF. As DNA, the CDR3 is TGTGCCAGCAGCTCCAAAGCGGGGGGGCCAGAAGATACGCAGTATTTT.

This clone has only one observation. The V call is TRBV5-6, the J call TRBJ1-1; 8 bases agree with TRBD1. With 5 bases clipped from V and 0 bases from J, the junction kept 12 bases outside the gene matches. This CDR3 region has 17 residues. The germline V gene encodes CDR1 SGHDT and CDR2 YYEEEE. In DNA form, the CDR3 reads TGTGCCAGCAGTCAACAGGGGGAAATTTTAATGAACACTGAAGCTTTCTTT. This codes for CASSQQGEILMNTEAFF.

The CDR3 nucleotides are TGTGCCAGCAGCTTAGGACTAGCGGTTGCTGGAACCAAAAACATTCAGTACTTC. Encoded protein: CASSLGLAVAGTKNIQYF. V usage is TRBV11-2 and J usage is TRBJ2-4, with 9 nucleotides matching TRBD2. Germline V gives CDR1 SGHAT, CDR2 FQNNGV. This CDR3 comprises 18 residues. Trimming took 1 base from V and 2 from J; bases not matched to a gene: 9.

In DNA form, the CDR3 reads TGTGCCAGCAGCTCTCGGGGTGCCGGGGAGCTGTTTTTT. It codes for CASSSRGAGELFF. V gene TRBV12-3 or TRBV12-4 combines with J gene TRBJ2-2; possibly TRBD2 for D (5 bases). The germline V and J ends were trimmed by 6 bases and 6 bases, with 11 bases remaining between them. This CDR3 is 13 amino acids long.

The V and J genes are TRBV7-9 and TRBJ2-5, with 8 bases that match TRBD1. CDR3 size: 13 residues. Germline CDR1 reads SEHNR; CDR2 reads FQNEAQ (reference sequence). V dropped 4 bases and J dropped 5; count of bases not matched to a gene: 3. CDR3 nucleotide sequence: TGTGCCAGCAGCTGGGGACAGGTCGAGACCCAGTACTTC. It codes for CASSWGQVETQYF.

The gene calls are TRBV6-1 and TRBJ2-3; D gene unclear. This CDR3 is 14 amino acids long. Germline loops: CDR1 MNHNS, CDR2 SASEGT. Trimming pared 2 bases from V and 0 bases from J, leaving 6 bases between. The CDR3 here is CASSESFSTDTQYF. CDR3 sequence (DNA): TGTGCCAGCAGTGAATCCTTTAGCACAGATACGCAGTATTTT.

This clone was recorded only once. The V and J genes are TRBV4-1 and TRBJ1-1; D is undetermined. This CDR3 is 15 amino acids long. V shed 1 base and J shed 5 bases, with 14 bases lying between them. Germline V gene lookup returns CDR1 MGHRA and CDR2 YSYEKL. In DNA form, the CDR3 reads TGCGCCAGCAGCCAAGTTGGTATCCCGGGAACTGAAGCTTTCTTT. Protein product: CASSQVGIPGTEAFF.

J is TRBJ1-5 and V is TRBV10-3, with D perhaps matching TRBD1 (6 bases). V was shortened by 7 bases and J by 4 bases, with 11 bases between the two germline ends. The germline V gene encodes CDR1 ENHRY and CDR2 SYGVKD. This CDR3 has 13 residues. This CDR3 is CAITQGGNQPQHF. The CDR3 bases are TGTGCCATCACGCAAGGGGGTAATCAGCCCCAGCATTTT.

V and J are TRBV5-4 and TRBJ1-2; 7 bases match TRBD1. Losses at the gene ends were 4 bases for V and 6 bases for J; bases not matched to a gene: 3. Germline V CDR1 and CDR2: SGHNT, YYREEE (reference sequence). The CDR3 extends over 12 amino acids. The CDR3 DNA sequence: TGTGCCAGCAGCGAAACAGGGGATGGCTACACCTTC. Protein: CASSETGDGYTF.

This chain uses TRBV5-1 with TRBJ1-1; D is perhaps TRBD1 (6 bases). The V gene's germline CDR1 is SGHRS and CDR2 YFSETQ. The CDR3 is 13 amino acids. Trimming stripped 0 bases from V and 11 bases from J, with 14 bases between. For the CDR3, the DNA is TGCGCCAGCAGCTTGGTACCAGGGGTTGATGCTTTCTTT. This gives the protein CASSLVPGVDAFF.